This T cell receptor (beta chain) stems from a study of T cells in localized non-small cell lung cancer. CDR1 GTSNPN and CDR2 SVGIG come from the germline V gene (reference sequence). This CDR3 has 14 amino acids. V dropped 2 bases and J dropped 4; count of bases not matched to a gene: 6. This clone was found a few times. The repertoire was sequenced with immunoSEQ multiplex PCR; TCRdb's copy has only in-frame clones and lacks some. The table has fewer than 90,000 clones, roughly four fifths seen once. The chain recombines TRBV30 with TRBJ2-7, with 9 bases lining up with TRBD2. The sample consisted of peripheral blood, taken before any cancer treatment. The receptor was derived from a man between 40 and 69 years old with stage I lung adenocarcinoma. In nucleotides, the CDR3 is TGTGCCTGGAGTTTGGGCGGGGGGGCATACGAGCAGTACTTC. It yields the protein CAWSLGGGAYEQYF.